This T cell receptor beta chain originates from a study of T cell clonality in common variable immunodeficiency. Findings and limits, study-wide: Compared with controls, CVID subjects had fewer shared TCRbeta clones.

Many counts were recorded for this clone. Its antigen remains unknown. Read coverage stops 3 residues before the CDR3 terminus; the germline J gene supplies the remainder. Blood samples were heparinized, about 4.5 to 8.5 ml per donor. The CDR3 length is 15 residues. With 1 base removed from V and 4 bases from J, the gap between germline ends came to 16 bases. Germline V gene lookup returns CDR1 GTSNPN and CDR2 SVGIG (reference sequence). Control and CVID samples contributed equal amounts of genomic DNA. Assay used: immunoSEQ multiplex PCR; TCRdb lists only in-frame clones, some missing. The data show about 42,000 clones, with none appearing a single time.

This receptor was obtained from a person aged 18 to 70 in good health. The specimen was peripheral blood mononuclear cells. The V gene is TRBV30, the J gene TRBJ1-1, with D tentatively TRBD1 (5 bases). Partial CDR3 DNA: TGTGCCTGGAGTGAGAGGGGCTCGATTTCCACTGAA. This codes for CAWSERGSISTE. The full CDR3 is CAWSERGSISTEAFF.